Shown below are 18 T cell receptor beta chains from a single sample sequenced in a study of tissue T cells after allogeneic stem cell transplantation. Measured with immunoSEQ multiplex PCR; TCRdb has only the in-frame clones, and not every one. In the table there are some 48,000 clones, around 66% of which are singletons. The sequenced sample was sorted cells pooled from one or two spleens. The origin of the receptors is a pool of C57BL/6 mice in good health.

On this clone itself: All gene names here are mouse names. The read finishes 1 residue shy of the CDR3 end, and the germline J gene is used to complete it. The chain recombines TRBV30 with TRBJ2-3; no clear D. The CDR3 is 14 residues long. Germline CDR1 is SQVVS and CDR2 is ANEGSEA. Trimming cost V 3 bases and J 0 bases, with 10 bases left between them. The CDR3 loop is CSSRRAGSAETLYF. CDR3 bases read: TGTAGTTCTAGGCGGGCTGGCAGTGCAGAAACGCTGTAT.

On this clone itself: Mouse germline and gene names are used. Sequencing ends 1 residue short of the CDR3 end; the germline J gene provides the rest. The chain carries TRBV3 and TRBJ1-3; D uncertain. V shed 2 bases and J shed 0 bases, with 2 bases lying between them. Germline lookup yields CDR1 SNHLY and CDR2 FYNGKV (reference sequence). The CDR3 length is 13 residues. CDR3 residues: CASSLNSGNTLYF. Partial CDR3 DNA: TGTGCCAGCAGCTTAAATTCTGGAAATACGCTCTAT.

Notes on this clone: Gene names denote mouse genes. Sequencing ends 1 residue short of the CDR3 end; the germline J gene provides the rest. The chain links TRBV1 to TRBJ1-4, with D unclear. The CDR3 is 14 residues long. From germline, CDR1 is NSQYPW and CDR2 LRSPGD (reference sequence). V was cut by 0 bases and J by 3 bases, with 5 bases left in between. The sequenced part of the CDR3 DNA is TGCACCTGCAGTGCAGATTCAGCCAACGAAAGATTATTT. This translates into CTCSADSANERLF. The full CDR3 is CTCSADSANERLFF.

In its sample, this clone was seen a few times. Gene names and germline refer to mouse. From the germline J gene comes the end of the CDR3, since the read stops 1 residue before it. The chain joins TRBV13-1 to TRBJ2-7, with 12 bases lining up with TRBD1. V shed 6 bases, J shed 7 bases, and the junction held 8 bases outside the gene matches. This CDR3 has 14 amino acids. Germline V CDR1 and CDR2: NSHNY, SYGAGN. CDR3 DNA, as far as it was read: TGTGCCAGCACCTCGGGACAGGGGGCGCGGGAACAGTAC. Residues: CASTSGQGAREQY. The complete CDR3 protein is CASTSGQGAREQYF.

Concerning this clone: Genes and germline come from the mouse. CDR3 bases read: TGTGCCAGCAGCCAAACATCAAACACAGAAGTCTTC. Amino acids: CASSQTSNTEVF. From start to end, the CDR3 is CASSQTSNTEVFF. This chain uses TRBV2 with TRBJ1-1; D remains ambiguous. The read comes to an end 1 residue before the CDR3 does, leaving the germline J gene to fill in the end. Germline V gene lookup returns CDR1 LGHNA and CDR2 YSYQKL. The CDR3 totals 13 residues. Trimming took off 2 bases at V and 0 bases at J, with 4 bases between the two ends.

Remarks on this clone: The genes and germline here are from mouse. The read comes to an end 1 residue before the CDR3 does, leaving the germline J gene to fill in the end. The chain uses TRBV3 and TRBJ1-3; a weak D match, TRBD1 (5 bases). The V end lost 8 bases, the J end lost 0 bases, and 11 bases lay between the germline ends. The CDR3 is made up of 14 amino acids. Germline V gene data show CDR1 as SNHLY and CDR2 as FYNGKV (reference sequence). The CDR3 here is CASGTENSGNTLYF. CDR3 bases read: TGTGCCAGCGGGACGGAGAATTCTGGAAATACGCTCTAT.

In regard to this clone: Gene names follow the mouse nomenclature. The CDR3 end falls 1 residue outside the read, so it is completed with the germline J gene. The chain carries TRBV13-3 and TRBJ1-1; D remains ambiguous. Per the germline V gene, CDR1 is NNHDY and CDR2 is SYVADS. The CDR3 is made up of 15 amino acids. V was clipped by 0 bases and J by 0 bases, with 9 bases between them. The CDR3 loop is CASSDDSSANTEVFF. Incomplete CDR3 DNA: TGTGCCAGCAGTGATGACAGCTCTGCAAACACAGAAGTCTTC.

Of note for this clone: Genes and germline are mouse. CDR3: CASGDGLGGRYAEQFF. The DNA read from the CDR3 is TGTGCCAGCGGTGACGGGCTGGGGGGGCGCTATGCTGAGCAGTTC. The gene calls are TRBV13-2 and TRBJ2-1, with TRBD2 matching 10 bases. The CDR3 end falls 1 residue outside the read, so it is completed with the germline J gene. V was pared by 2 bases and J by 3 bases, with 5 bases of the junction left unmatched. Germline V lookup: CDR1 NNHNN, CDR2 SYGAGS (reference sequence). CDR3 length equals 16 residues.

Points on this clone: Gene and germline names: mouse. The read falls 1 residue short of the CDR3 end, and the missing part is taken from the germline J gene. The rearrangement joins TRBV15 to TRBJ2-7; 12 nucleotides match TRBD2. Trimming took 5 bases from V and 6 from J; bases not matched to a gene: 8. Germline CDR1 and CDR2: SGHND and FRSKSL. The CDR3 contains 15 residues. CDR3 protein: CASSPDWGGAGEQYF. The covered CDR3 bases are TGTGCCAGCAGTCCCGACTGGGGGGGCGCCGGTGAACAGTAC.

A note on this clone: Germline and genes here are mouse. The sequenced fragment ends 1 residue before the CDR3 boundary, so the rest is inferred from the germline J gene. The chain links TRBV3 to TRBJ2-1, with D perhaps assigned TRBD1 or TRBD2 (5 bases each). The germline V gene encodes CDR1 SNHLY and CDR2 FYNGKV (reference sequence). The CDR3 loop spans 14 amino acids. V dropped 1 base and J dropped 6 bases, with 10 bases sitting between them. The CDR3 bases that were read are TGTGCCAGCAGCTTAGAATGGGGCGGTGCTGAGCAGTTC. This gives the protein CASSLEWGGAEQF. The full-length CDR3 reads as CASSLEWGGAEQFF.

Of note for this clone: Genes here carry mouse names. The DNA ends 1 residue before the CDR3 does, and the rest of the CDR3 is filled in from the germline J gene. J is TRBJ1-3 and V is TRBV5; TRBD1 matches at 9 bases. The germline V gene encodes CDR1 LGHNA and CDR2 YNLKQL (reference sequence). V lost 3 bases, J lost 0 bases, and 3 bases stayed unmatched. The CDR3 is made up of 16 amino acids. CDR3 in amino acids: CASSHTDRGSGNTLYF. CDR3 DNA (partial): TGTGCCAGCAGCCACACGGACAGGGGTTCTGGAAATACGCTCTAT.

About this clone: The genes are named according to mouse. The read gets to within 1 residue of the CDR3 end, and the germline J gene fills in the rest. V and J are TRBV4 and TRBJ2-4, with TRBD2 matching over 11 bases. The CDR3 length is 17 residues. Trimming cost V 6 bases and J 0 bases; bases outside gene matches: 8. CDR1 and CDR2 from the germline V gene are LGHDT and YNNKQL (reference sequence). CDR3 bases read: TGTGCCAGCAGACAACCGGGACTGGGGGCTAGTCAAAACACCTTGTAC. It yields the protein CASRQPGLGASQNTLY. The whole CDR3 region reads CASRQPGLGASQNTLYF.

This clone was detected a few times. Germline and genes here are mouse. The sequenced part of the CDR3 DNA is TGTGCCAGCAGTCCAGGGGACGAACAGTAC. This translates into CASSPGDEQY. The CDR3 in full is CASSPGDEQYF. The genes are TRBV19 and TRBJ2-7, with D possibly being TRBD1 (6 bases). The CDR3 end falls 1 residue outside the read, so it is completed with the germline J gene. CDR1 is FNHDT, CDR2 SITEND, per germline (reference sequence). V dropped 4 bases and J dropped 7 bases, with 9 bases sitting between them. The CDR3 spans 11 residues.

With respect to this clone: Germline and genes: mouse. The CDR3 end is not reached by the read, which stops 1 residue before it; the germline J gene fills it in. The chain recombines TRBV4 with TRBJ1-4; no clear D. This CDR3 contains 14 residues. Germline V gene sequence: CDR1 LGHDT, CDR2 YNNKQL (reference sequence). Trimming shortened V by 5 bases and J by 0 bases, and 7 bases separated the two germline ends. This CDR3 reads CASSITVSNERLFF. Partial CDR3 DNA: TGTGCCAGCAGCATAACAGTTTCCAACGAAAGATTATTT.

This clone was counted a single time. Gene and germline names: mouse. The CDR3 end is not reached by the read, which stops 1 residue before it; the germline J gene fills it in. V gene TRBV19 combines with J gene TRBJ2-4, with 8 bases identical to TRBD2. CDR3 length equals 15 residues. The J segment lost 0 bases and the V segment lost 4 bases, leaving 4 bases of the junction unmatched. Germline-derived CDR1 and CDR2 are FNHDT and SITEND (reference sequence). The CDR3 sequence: CASSRLGLSQNTLYF. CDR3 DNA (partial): TGTGCCAGCAGTCGACTGGGGCTTAGTCAAAACACCTTGTAC.

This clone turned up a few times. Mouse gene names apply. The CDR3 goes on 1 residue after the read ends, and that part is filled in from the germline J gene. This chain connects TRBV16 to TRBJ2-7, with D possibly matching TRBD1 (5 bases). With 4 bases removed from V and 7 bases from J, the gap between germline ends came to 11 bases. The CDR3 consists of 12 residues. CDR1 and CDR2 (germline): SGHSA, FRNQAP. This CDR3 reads CASSWREGEQYF. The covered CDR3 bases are TGTGCAAGCAGCTGGAGGGAGGGGGAACAGTAC.

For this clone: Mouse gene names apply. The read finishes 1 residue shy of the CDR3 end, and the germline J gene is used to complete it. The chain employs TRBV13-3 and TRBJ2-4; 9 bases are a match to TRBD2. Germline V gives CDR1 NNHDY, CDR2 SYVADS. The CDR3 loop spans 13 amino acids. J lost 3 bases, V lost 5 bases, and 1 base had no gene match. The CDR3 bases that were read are TGTGCCAGCAGGGACTGGGGACAAAACACCTTGTAC. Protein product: CASRDWGQNTLY. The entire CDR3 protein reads CASRDWGQNTLYF.

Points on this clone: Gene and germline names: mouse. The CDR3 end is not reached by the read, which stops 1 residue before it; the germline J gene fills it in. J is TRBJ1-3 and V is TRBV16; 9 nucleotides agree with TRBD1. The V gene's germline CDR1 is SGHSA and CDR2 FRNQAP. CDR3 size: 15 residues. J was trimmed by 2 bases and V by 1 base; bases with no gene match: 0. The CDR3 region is CASSLGQGAGNTLYF. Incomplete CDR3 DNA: TGTGCAAGCAGCTTAGGACAGGGGGCTGGAAATACGCTCTAT. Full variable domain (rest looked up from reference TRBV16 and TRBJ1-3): NAGVIQTPRHKVTGKGQEATLWCEPISGHSAVFWYRQTIVQGLEFLTYFRNQAPIDDSGMPKERFSAQMPNQSHSTLKIQSTQPQDSAVYLCASSLGQGAGNTLYFGEGSRLIVV.